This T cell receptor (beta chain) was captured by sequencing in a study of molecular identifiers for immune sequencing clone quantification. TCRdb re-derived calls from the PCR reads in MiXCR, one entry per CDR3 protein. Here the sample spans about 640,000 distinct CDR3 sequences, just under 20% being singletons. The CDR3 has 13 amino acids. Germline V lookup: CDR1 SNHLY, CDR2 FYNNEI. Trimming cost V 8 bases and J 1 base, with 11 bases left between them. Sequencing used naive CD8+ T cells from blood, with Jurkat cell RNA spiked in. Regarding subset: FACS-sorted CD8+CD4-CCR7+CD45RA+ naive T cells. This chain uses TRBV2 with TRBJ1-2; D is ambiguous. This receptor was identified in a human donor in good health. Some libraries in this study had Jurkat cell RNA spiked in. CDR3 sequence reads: CASEEWINYGYTF. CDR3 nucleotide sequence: TGTGCCAGCGAGGAATGGATTAACTATGGCTACACCTTC.